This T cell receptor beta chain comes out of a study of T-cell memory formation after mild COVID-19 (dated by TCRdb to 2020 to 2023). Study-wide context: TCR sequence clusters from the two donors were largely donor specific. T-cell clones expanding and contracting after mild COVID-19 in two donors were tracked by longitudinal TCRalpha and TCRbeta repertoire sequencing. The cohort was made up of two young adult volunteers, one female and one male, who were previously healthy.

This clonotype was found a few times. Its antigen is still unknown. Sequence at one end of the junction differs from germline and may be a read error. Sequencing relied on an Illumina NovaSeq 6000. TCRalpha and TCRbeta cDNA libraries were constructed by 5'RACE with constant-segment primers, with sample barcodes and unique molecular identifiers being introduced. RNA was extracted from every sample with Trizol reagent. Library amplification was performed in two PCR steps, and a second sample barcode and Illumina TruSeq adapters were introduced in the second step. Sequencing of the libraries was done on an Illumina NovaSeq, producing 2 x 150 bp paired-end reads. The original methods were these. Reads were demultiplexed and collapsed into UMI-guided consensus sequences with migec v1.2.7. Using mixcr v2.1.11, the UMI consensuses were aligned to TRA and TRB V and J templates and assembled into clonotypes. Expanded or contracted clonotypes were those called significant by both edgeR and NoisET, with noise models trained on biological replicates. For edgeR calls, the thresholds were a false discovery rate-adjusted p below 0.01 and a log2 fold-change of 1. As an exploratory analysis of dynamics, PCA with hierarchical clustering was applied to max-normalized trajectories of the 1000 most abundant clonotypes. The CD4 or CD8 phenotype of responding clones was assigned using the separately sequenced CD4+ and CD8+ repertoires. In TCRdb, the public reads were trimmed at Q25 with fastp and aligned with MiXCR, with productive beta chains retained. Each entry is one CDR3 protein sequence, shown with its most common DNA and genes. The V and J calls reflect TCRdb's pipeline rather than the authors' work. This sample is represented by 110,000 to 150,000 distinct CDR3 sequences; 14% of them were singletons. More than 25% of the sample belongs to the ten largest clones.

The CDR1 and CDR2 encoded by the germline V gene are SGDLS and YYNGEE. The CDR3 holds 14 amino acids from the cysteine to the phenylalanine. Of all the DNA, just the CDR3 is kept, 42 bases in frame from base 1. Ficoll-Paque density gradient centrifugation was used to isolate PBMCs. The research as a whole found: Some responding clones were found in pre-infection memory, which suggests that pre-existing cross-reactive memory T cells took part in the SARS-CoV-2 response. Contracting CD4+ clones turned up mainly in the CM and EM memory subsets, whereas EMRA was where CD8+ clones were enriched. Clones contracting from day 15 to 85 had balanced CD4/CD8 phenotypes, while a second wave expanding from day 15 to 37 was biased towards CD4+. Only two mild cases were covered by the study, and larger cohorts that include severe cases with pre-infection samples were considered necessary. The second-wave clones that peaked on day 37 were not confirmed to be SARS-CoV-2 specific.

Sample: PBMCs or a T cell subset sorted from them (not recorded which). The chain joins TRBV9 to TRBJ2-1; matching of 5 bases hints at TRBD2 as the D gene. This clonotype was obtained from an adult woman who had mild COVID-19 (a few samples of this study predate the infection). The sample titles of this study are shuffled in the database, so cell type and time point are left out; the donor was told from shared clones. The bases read TGTGCCAGCAGCGTAGCTAGCAACCCCGAACCAAAGCTCTTC. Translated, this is CASSVASNPEPKLF.